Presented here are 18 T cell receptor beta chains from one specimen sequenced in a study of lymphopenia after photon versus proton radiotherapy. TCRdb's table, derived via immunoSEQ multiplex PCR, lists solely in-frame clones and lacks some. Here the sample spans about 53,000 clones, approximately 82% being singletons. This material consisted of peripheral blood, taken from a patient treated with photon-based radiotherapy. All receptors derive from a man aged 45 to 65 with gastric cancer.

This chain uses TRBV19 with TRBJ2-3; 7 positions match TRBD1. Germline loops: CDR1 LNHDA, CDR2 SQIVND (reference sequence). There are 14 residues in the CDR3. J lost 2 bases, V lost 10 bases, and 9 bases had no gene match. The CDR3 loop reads CATSDRADTDTQYF. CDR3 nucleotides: TGTGCCACCTCAGACAGGGCCGACACAGATACGCAGTATTTT.

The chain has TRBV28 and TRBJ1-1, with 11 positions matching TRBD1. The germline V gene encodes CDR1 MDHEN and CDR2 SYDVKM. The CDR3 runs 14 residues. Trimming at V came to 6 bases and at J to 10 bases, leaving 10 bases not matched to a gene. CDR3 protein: CASSSAGTGGRAFF. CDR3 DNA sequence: TGTGCCAGCAGCTCAGCCGGGACAGGGGGTCGAGCTTTCTTT.

The CDR3 region is CASSVDGQSFQPQHF. CDR3 in DNA: TGTGCCAGCAGCGTAGACGGACAGTCTTTTCAGCCCCAGCATTTT. The chain recombines TRBV9 with TRBJ1-5; weak D call: TRBD1 (6 bases). The CDR3 totals 15 residues. Trimming took 0 bases from V and 6 from J, leaving 13 bases between them. The germline CDR1 and CDR2 sequences are SGDLS and YYNGEE.

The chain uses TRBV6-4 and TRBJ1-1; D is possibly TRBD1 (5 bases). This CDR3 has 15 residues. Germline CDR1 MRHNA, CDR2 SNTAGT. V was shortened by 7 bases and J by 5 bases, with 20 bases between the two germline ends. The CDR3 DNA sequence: TGTGCCAGCAACCCCGCCCGGCAGGGTGAAACTGAAGCTTTCTTT. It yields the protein CASNPARQGETEAFF.

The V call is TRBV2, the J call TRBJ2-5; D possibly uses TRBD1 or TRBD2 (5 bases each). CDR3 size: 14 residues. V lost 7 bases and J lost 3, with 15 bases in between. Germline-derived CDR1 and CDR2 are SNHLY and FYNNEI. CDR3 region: CASKISGRKETQYF. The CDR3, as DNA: TGTGCCAGCAAGATCTCAGGGAGAAAAGAGACCCAGTACTTC. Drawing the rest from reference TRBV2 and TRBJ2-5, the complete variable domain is EPEVTQTPSHQVTQMGQEVILRCVPISNHLYFYWYRQILGQKVEFLVSFYNNEISEKSEIFDDQFSVERPDGSNFTLKIRSTKLEDSAMYFCASKISGRKETQYFGPGTRLLVL.

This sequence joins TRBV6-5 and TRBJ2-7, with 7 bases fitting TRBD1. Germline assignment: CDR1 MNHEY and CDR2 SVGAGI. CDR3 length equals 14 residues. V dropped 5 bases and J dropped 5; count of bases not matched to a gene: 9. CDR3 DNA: TGTGCCAGCAGTGAGGTCCAGGGGGTGGACGAGCAGTACTTC. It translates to CASSEVQGVDEQYF.

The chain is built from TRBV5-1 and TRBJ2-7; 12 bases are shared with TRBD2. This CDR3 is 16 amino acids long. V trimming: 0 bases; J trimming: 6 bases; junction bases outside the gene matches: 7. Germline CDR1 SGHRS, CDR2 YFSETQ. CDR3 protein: CASSLGGLAGSGEQYF. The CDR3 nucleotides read TGCGCCAGCAGCTTGGGCGGACTAGCGGGATCGGGCGAGCAGTACTTC.

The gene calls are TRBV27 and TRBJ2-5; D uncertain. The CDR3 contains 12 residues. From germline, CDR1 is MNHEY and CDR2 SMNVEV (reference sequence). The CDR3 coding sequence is TGTGCACGTTCCGAGGTCCAAGAGACCCAGTACTTC. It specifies CARSEVQETQYF.

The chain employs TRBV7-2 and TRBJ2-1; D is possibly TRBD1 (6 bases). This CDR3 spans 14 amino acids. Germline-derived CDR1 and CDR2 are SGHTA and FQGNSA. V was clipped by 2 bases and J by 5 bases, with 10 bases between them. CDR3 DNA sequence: TGTGCCAGCAGCTTAAGTCAGGGGCACAATGAGCAGTTCTTC. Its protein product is CASSLSQGHNEQFF.

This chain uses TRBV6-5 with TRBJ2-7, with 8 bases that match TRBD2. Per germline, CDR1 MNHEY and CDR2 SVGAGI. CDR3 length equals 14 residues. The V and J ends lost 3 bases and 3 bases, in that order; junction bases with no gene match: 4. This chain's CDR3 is CASSYSREGYEQYF. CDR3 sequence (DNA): TGTGCCAGCAGTTATAGTCGGGAGGGCTACGAGCAGTACTTC.

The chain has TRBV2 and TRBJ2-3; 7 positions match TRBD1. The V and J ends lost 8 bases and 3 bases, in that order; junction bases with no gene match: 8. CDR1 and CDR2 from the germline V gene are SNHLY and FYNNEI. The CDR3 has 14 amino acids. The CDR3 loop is CASGATGPTDTQYF. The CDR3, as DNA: TGTGCCAGCGGGGCGACAGGGCCTACAGATACGCAGTATTTT.

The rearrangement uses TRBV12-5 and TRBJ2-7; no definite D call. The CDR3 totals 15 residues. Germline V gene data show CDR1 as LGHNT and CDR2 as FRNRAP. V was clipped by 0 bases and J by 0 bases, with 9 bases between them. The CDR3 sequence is CASGLVNGRSYEQYF. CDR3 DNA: TGTGCTAGTGGTTTGGTAAACGGTCGCTCCTACGAGCAGTACTTC.

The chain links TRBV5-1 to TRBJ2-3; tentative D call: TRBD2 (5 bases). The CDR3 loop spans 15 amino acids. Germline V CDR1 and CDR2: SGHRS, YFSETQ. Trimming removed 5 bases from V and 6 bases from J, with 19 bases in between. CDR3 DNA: TGCGCCAGCAGTCTTGAACTAGGTCGAGGGGATACGCAGTATTTT. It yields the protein CASSLELGRGDTQYF.

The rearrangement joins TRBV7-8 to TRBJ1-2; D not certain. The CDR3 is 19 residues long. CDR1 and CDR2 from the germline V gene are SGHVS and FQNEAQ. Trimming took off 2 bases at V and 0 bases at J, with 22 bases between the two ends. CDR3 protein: CASSLKIEGPGPPNYGYTF. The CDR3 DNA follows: TGTGCCAGCAGCTTAAAGATCGAAGGGCCCGGACCCCCTAACTATGGCTACACCTTC.

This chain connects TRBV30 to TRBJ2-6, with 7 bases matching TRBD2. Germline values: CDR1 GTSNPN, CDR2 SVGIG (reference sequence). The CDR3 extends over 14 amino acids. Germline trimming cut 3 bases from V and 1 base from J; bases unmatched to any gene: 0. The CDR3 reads CAWRRGSGANVLTF. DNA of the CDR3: TGTGCCTGGAGGCGGGGGTCTGGGGCCAACGTCCTGACTTTC.

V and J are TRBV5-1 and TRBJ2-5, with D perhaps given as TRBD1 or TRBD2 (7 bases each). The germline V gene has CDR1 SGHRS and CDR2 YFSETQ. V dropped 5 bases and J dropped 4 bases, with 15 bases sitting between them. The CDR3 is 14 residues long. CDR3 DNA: TGCGCCAGCAGGGGACAGCGGGGCCGAGAGACCCAGTACTTC. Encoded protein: CASRGQRGRETQYF.

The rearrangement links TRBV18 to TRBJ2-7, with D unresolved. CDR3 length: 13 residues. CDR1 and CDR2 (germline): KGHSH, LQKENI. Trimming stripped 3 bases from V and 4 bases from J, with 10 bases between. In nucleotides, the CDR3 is TGTGCCAGCTCACCCAGACTGGATTACGAGCAGTACTTC. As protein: CASSPRLDYEQYF.

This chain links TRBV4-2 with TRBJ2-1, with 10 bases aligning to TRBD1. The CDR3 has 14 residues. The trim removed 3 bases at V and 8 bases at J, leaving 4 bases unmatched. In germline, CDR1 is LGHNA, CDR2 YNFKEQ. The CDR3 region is CASSHGTGAHEQFF. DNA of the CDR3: TGTGCCAGCAGCCACGGGACAGGGGCGCATGAGCAGTTCTTC.